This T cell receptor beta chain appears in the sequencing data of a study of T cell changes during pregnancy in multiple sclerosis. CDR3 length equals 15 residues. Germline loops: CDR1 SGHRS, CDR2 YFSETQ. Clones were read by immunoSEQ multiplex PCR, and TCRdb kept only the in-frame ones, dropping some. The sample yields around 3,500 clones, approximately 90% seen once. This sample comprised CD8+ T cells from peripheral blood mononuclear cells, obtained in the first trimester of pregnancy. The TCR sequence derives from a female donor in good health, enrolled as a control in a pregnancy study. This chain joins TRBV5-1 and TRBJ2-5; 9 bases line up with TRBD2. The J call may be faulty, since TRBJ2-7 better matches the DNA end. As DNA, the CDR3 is TGCGCCAGCAGCTTGGGGACTAGCGACTCCTACGAGCAGTACTTC. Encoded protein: CASSLGTSDSYEQYF.